Below are 14 T cell receptor beta chains sequenced from a single sample in a study of blood T cell repertoires in COVID-19. TCRdb keeps only in-frame clones here, not all; method: immunoSEQ multiplex PCR. The sample carries about 67,000 clones, 87% recorded once. The sequenced material came from peripheral blood. Receptors originate from a man aged 50-59 years with active COVID-19.

The chain combines TRBV18 with TRBJ2-1; no reliable D call. CDR3 length: 16 residues. V shed 0 bases and J shed 4 bases, with 13 bases lying between them. The germline V gene encodes CDR1 KGHSH and CDR2 LQKENI. As DNA, the CDR3 is TGTGCCAGCTCACCACCGGGTCTAGATGGGTACAATGAGCAGTTCTTC. Protein: CASSPPGLDGYNEQFF.

V gene TRBV5-1 combines with J gene TRBJ2-3, with 7 nucleotides matching TRBD2. The J segment lost 1 base and the V segment lost 3 bases, leaving 8 bases of the junction unmatched. The CDR3 is 16 residues long. CDR1 is SGHRS, CDR2 YFSETQ, per germline. The CDR3 DNA reads as TGCGCCAGCAGCTCGGGGGAGGGATGGGGCACAGATACGCAGTATTTT. It specifies CASSSGEGWGTDTQYF. Full variable domain (missing parts from reference TRBV5-1 and TRBJ2-3): KAGVTQTPRYLIKTRGQQVTLSCSPISGHRSVSWYQQTPGQGLQFLFEYFSETQRNKGNFPGRFSGRQFSNSRSEMNVSTLELGDSALYLCASSSGEGWGTDTQYFGPGTRLTVL.

This rearrangement joins TRBV7-6 to TRBJ2-7, with 10 positions matching TRBD1. Trimming cost V 0 bases and J 6 bases; bases outside gene matches: 8. Germline values: CDR1 SGHVS, CDR2 FNYEAQ. The CDR3 extends over 16 amino acids. CDR3 sequence: CASSLAGTGDPSEQYF. The CDR3 DNA reads as TGTGCCAGCAGCTTAGCGGGGACAGGGGATCCTTCCGAGCAGTACTTC. The full variable domain, in which reference TRBV7-6 and TRBJ2-7 provide the parts outside the CDR3, is GAGVSQSPRYKVTKRGQDVALRCDPISGHVSLYWYRQALGQGPEFLTYFNYEAQQDKSGLPNDRFSAERPEGSISTLTIQRTEQRDSAMYRCASSLAGTGDPSEQYFGPGTRLTVT.

The gene calls are TRBV30 and TRBJ2-7, with 12 bases that match TRBD1. Germline CDR1 and CDR2: GTSNPN and SVGIG (reference sequence). J lost 6 bases, V lost 3 bases, and 9 bases had no gene match. The CDR3 loop spans 15 amino acids. The CDR3: CAWRAPGQGAGEQYF. Written as DNA, the CDR3 is TGTGCCTGGAGGGCACCGGGACAGGGGGCCGGCGAGCAGTACTTC.

The CDR3 protein is CASSQKRDRGTGELFF. In DNA, the CDR3 is TGTGCCAGCAGCCAAAAACGGGACAGGGGGACCGGGGAGCTGTTTTTT. The chain uses TRBV5-5 and TRBJ2-2; the match to TRBD1 covers 11 bases. The CDR3 length is 16 residues. The germline CDR1 and CDR2 sequences are SGHKS and YYEKEE (reference sequence). After removal of 4 bases from V and 5 bases from J, the junction contained 7 bases not matched to a gene. The full variable domain, its missing parts supplied by reference TRBV5-5 and TRBJ2-2, is DAGVTQSPTHLIKTRGQQVTLRCSPISGHKSVSWYQQVLGQGPQFIFQYYEKEERGRGNFPDRFSARQFPNYSSELNVNALLLGDSALYLCASSQKRDRGTGELFFGEGSRLTVL.

The chain carries TRBV10-3 and TRBJ1-2; 11 bases are a match to TRBD1. Germline V gene data show CDR1 as ENHRY and CDR2 as SYGVKD. V shed 7 bases and J 7 bases; nucleotides not matched to a gene: 8. The CDR3 is 14 amino acids. The DNA of the CDR3 is TGTGCCATCAAGCTCGGACAGGGGGCGCTTGGCTACACCTTC. It codes for CAIKLGQGALGYTF.

This chain connects TRBV12-3 or TRBV12-4 to TRBJ1-1; D ambiguous. The CDR3 sequence is 13 residues long. Trimming took off 2 bases at V and 8 bases at J, with 12 bases between the two ends. The CDR3, as DNA: TGTGCCAGCAGTTTAAATGGAGACGGCGAAGCTTTCTTT. Translating it yields CASSLNGDGEAFF.

The chain carries TRBV3-1 (or the pseudogene TRBV3-2) and TRBJ2-2, with 8 bases identical to TRBD2. Germline V gives CDR1 LGHDT, CDR2 YNNKEL (reference sequence). The CDR3 is made up of 14 amino acids. Trimming took 4 bases from V and 5 from J; bases not matched to a gene: 3. CDR3 sequence: CASSLAGQTGELFF. As DNA, the CDR3 is TGTGCCAGCAGCCTAGCGGGACAAACCGGGGAGCTGTTTTTT.

The rearrangement joins TRBV4-1 to TRBJ2-7, with TRBD1 identical over 7 bases. The CDR3 extends over 15 amino acids. CDR1 is MGHRA, CDR2 YSYEKL, per germline. J gave up 1 base and V 4 bases, and 7 bases lay outside the gene matches. The CDR3 nucleotides are TGCGCCAGCAGCCCCTCAGGGGGTCTTTCCTACGAGCAGTACTTC. This codes for CASSPSGGLSYEQYF.

The V gene is TRBV5-1, the J gene TRBJ2-5; TRBD1 agrees at 9 bases. The length of the CDR3 is 18 residues. The germline V gene encodes CDR1 SGHRS and CDR2 YFSETQ. V gave up 0 bases and J gave up 2 bases; unmatched junction bases: 11. The CDR3 region is CASSLGIGTGFAQETQYF. For the CDR3, the DNA is TGCGCCAGCAGCTTGGGCATCGGGACAGGGTTTGCTCAAGAGACCCAGTACTTC.

V is TRBV5-1 and J is TRBJ1-3, with no clear D. V was cut by 0 bases and J by 3 bases, with 13 bases left in between. This CDR3 has 16 amino acids. The germline V gene encodes CDR1 SGHRS and CDR2 YFSETQ. The CDR3 coding sequence is TGCGCCAGCAGCTTGGCCGGAGGGCGTAGTGGAAACACCATATATTTT. Translating gives CASSLAGGRSGNTIYF.

The gene calls are TRBV14 and TRBJ1-1; D remains unclear. This CDR3 region has 13 residues. Per germline, CDR1 SGHDN and CDR2 FVKESK. V was pared by 1 base and J by 4 bases, with 7 bases between. The CDR3 DNA reads TGTGCCAGCAGCCAAGGGGCGAGCACTGAAGCTTTCTTT. It codes for CASSQGASTEAFF.

This clone was seen just once. The chain uses TRBV12-3 or TRBV12-4 and TRBJ1-2; weak D call: TRBD1 (5 bases). The CDR3 extends over 12 amino acids. V gave up 6 bases and J gave up 7 bases, with 12 bases separating them. The CDR3 loop reads CASRDSRVGYTF. The CDR3 DNA sequence: TGTGCCAGCAGAGACAGTCGGGTTGGCTACACCTTC.

This clone came up once. The rearrangement joins TRBV21-1 to TRBJ2-2; the table's TRBD1 call for D was not verified on the DNA. TRBV21-1 is listed as a pseudogene. The CDR3 covers 17 residues. CDR3 DNA: TGTGCCAGGCCACGGGGACAGGGCCTTGTGACACCCGGGGAGCTGTTTTTT. Its translation: CARPRGQGLVTPGELFF.